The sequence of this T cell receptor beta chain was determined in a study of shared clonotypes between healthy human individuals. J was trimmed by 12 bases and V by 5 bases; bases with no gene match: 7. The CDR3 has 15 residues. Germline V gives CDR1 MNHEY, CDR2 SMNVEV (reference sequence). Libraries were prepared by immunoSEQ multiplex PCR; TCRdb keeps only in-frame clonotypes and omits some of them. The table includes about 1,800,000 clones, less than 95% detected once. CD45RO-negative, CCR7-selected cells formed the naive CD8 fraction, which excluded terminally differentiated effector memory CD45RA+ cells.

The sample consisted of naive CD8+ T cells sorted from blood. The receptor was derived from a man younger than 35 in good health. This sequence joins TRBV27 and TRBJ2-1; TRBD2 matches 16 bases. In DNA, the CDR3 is TGTGCCAGCAGTCCCGGGACTAGCGGGAGGGGTGGGCAGTTCTTC. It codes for CASSPGTSGRGGQFF.